Below, 14 T cell receptor beta chains from the same sample are listed, as sequenced in a study of CDR3 diversity in severe acne. TCRdb re-called the PCR reads through MiXCR, storing one row per CDR3 protein. The sample lists some 84,000 distinct CDR3 sequences; under 60% were seen once. Sequenced input: blood. These receptors originate from a male donor in good health, without acne.

J is TRBJ2-3 and V is TRBV7-3; 10 bases match TRBD2. Looked up from germline, CDR1 is SGHTA and CDR2 is FQGTGA. V dropped 6 bases and J dropped 4; count of bases not matched to a gene: 7. The CDR3 is 15 amino acids. The CDR3 DNA sequence: TGTGCCAGCAGACCCAGCGGGGGGGCGTCAGATACGCAGTATTTT. The encoded protein is CASRPSGGASDTQYF.

The chain joins TRBV19 to TRBJ1-2, with D possibly being TRBD1 (5 bases). There are 12 residues in the CDR3. From germline, CDR1 is LNHDA and CDR2 SQIVND (reference sequence). The ends were cut back, 10 bases at V and 6 bases at J, with 15 bases in the middle. This CDR3 is CATNQGGHGYTF. CDR3 bases: TGTGCCACCAATCAGGGAGGGCATGGCTACACCTTC.

This clonotype showed up just a few times. The chain joins TRBV11-2 to TRBJ2-7; 8 positions match TRBD1. Per germline, CDR1 SGHAT and CDR2 FQNNGV. The length of the CDR3 is 13 residues. After removal of 4 bases from V and 3 bases from J, the junction contained 2 bases not matched to a gene. The CDR3 DNA reads TGTGCCAGCAGCTCTACAGGGGGCTACGAGCAGTACTTC. Protein: CASSSTGGYEQYF. The full variable domain, its missing parts supplied by reference TRBV11-2 and TRBJ2-7, is EAGVAQSPRYKIIEKRQSVAFWCNPISGHATLYWYQQILGQGPKLLIQFQNNGVVDDSQLPKDRFSAERLKGVDSTLKIQPAKLEDSAVYLCASSSTGGYEQYFGPGTRLTVT.

The sample holds many counts of this clonotype. This sequence joins TRBV20-1 and TRBJ1-1; no reliable D call. V shed 3 bases and J shed 8 bases, with 19 bases lying between them. CDR1 and CDR2 from the germline V gene are DFQATT and SNEGSKA (reference sequence). The CDR3 sequence is 14 residues long. CDR3 loop: CSASIGKGGHEAFF. CDR3 DNA sequence: TGCAGTGCTAGTATTGGGAAAGGAGGTCACGAAGCTTTCTTT.

The chain recombines TRBV5-4 with TRBJ2-7, with 10 bases fitting TRBD1. The CDR3 is made up of 14 amino acids. The J segment lost 6 bases and the V segment lost 3 bases, leaving 6 bases of the junction unmatched. Germline V gene data show CDR1 as SGHNT and CDR2 as YYREEE (reference sequence). CDR3 protein: CASSSRTGGGEQYF. CDR3 in DNA: TGTGCCAGCAGCTCCCGGACAGGGGGTGGCGAGCAGTACTTC.

This chain uses TRBV7-9 with TRBJ2-5; 7 bases agree with TRBD2. CDR3 length: 14 residues. V was clipped by 5 bases and J by 7 bases; unmatched bases: 10. The germline CDR1 and CDR2 sequences are SEHNR and FQNEAQ (reference sequence). The CDR3 DNA is TGTGCCAGCAGCCGAACTAGCGTGGGCGGGACCCAGTACTTC. Amino acid sequence: CASSRTSVGGTQYF.

In regard to this clonotype: Possible read error: a much larger clone is one base away. The chain uses TRBV15 and TRBJ1-1; no reliable D call. Germline V lookup: CDR1 LNHNV, CDR2 YYDKDF (reference sequence). There are 13 residues in the CDR3. Trimming took off 0 bases at V and 7 bases at J, with 9 bases between the two ends. The CDR3 DNA sequence: TGTGCCACCAGCAGAGATATGGCAAGTGAAGCTTTCTTT. It yields the protein CATSRDMASEAFF.

This clonotype was seen only once. The rearrangement links TRBV25-1 to TRBJ2-1, with a tentative D call TRBD2 (6 bases). V was clipped by 3 bases and J by 9 bases, with 12 bases between them. From germline, CDR1 is MGHDK and CDR2 SYGVNS. The CDR3 runs to 13 residues. The CDR3 protein is CASSDTGDIEQFF. The CDR3 DNA is TGTGCCAGCAGTGATACGGGAGACATTGAGCAGTTCTTC.

This clonotype was seen at least ten times. This chain connects TRBV14 to TRBJ1-4; D gene uncertain. V was shortened by 1 base and J by 7 bases, with 16 bases between the two germline ends. This CDR3 contains 16 residues. CDR1 is SGHDN, CDR2 FVKESK, per germline. The CDR3 loop is CASSQGLTPWGEKLFF. For the CDR3, the DNA is TGTGCCAGCAGCCAAGGACTCACCCCATGGGGTGAAAAACTGTTTTTT. Complete variable domain (other parts from reference TRBV14 and TRBJ1-4): EAGVTQFPSHSVIEKGQTVTLRCDPISGHDNLYWYRRVMGKEIKFLLHFVKESKQDESGMPNNRFLAERTGGTYSTLKVQPAELEDSGVYFCASSQGLTPWGEKLFFGSGTQLSVL.

The J gene is TRBJ1-6, the V gene TRBV12-3 or TRBV12-4; 8 nucleotides align to TRBD1. The CDR3 extends over 14 amino acids. V lost 5 bases to trimming and J lost 7 bases; unmatched junction nucleotides: 4. This CDR3 reads CASSPGQVNSPLHF. CDR3 coding DNA: TGTGCCAGCAGTCCGGGACAGGTCAATTCACCCCTCCACTTT.

The J gene is TRBJ2-1, the V gene TRBV20-1; TRBD2 agrees at 8 bases. The CDR3 has 15 amino acids. CDR1 and CDR2 (germline): DFQATT, SNEGSKA (reference sequence). Trimming at V came to 6 bases and at J to 12 bases, leaving 19 bases not matched to a gene. CDR3 bases: TGCAGTGCCATAAAGGCTAGCGGGCTCACAGATACGCAGTTCTTC. Translated: CSAIKASGLTDTQFF.

This chain links TRBV15 with TRBJ1-2, with a tentative D call TRBD1 (5 bases). Trimming shortened V by 0 bases and J by 7 bases, and 12 bases separated the two germline ends. This CDR3 has 14 residues. Germline V lookup: CDR1 LNHNV, CDR2 YYDKDF (reference sequence). The DNA of the CDR3 is TGTGCCACCAGCAGAGATGGGGGGGGGGGTGGCTACACCTTC. This translates into CATSRDGGGGGYTF.

This chain links TRBV19 with TRBJ1-6, with 7 bases fitting TRBD1. The length of the CDR3 is 15 residues. The germline gives CDR1 LNHDA, CDR2 SQIVND (reference sequence). V dropped 5 bases and J dropped 9; count of bases not matched to a gene: 10. CDR3 loop: CASSPPTGRSSPLHF. In nucleotides, the CDR3 is TGTGCCAGTAGTCCGCCGACAGGGCGGAGTTCACCCCTCCACTTT.

A word on this clonotype: One end of the junction fails to match germline, which may point to a read error. The genes are TRBV20-1 and TRBJ2-5, with 7 bases matching TRBD2. The CDR3 length is 14 residues. The germline CDR1 and CDR2 sequences are DFQATT and SNEGSKA (reference sequence). CDR3 coding DNA: TGCAGTGCTAGGGCCGTGGGCGCGGGAGAGACTCAGTACTTC. Translating gives CSARAVGAGETQYF.